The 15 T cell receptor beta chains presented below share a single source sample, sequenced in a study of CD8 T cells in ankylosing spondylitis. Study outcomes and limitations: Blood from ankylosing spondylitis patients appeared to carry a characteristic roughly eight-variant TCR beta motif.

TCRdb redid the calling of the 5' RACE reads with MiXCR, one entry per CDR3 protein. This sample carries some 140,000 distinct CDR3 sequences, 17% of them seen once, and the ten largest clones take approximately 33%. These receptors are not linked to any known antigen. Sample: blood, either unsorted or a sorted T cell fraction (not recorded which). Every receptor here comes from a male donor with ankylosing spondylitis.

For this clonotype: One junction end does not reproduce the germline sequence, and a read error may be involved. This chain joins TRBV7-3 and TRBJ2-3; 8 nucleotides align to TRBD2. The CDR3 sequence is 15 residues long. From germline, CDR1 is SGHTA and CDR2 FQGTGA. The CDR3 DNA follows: TGTGCCAGCAGCCCCGGGACGGGAGGGGCAGAGACGCAGTATTTT. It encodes CASSPGTGGAETQYF.

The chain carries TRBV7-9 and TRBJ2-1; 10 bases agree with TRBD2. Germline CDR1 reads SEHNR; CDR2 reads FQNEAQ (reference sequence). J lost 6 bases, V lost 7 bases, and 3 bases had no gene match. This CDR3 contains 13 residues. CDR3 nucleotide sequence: TGTGCCAGCATTACTAGCGGGATCAATGAGCAGTTCTTC. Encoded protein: CASITSGINEQFF.

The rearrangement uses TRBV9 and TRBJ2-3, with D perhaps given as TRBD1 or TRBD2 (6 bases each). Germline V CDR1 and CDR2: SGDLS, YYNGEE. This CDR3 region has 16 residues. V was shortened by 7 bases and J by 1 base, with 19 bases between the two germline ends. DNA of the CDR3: TGTGCCAGCCCTGCACCCGGGGGCCGAGGCACAGATACGCAGTATTTT. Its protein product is CASPAPGGRGTDTQYF.

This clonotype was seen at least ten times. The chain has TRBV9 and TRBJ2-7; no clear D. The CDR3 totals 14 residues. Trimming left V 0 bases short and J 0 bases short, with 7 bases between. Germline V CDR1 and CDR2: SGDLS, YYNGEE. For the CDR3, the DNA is TGTGCCAGCAGCGTAGACACGGCCTCCTACGAGCAGTACTTC. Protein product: CASSVDTASYEQYF.

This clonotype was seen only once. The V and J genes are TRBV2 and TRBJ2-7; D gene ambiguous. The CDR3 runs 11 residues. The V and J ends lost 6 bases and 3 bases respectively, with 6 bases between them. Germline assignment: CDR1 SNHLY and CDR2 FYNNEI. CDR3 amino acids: CASRISYEQYF. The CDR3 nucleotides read TGTGCCAGCAGGATTAGCTACGAGCAGTACTTC.

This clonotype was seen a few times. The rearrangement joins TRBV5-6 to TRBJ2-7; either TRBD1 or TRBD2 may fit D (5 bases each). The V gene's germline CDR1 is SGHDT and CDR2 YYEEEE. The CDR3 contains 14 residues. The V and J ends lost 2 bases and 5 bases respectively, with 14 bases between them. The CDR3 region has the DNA TGTGCCAGCAGCTTTATGAGGGGTCTCAACGAGCAGTACTTC. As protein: CASSFMRGLNEQYF.

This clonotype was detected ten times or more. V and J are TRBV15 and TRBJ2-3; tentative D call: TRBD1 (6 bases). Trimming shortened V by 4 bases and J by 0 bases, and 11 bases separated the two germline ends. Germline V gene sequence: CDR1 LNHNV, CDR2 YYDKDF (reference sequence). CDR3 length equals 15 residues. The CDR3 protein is CATSTGTPSTDTQYF. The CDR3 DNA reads TGTGCCACCAGCACTGGGACACCTAGCACAGATACGCAGTATTTT.

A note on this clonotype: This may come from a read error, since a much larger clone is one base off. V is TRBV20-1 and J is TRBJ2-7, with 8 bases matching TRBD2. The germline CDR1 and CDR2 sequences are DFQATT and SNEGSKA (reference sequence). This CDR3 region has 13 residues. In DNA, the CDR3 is TGCAGTACTAGAAGCGGGAGTGGGGACGAGCAGTACTTC. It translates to CSTRSGSGDEQYF.

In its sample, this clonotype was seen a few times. The CDR3 loop is CASSESGLSSYEQYF. The CDR3 nucleotides read TGTGCCAGCAGCGAGAGCGGGCTTAGCTCCTACGAGCAGTACTTC. This rearrangement joins TRBV6-1 to TRBJ2-7, with a tentative D call TRBD2 (6 bases). Trimming left V 6 bases short and J 0 bases short, with 15 bases between. CDR3 length equals 15 residues. The V gene's germline CDR1 is MNHNS and CDR2 SASEGT.

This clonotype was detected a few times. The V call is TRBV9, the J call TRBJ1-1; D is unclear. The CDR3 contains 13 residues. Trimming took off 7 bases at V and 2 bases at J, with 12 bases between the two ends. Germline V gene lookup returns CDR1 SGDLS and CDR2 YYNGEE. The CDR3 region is CASSGKLNTEAFF. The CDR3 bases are TGTGCCAGCTCGGGGAAGCTTAACACTGAAGCTTTCTTT.

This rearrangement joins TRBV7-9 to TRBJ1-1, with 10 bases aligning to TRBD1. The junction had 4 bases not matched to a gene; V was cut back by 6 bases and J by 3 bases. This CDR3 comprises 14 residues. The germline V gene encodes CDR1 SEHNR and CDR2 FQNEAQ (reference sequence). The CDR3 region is CASRPGQGDTEAFF. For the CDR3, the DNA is TGTGCCAGCAGACCCGGACAGGGGGACACTGAAGCTTTCTTT.

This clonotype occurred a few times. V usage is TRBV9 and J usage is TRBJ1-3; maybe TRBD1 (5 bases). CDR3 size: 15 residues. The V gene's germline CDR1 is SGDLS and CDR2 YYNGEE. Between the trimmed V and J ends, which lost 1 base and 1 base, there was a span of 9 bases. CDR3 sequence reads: CASSVLQGSGNTIYF. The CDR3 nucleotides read TGTGCCAGCAGCGTACTTCAGGGTTCTGGAAACACCATATATTTT.

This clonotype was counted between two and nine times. The CDR3 bases are TGTGCCAGCAGCAATGATTGGGACCAGCCCCAGCATTTT. Protein product: CASSNDWDQPQHF. The chain has TRBV7-9 and TRBJ1-5; possibly TRBD1 for D (5 bases). The ends were cut back, 5 bases at V and 7 bases at J, with 12 bases in the middle. The CDR3 has 13 amino acids. From germline, CDR1 is SEHNR and CDR2 FQNEAQ (reference sequence).

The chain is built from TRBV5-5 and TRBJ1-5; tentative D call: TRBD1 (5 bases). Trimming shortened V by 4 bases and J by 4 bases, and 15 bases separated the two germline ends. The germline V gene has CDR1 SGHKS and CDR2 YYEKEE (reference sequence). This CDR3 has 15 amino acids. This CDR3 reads CASSPGGSGNQPQHF. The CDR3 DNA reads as TGTGCCAGCAGCCCGGGGGGTTCAGGGAATCAGCCCCAGCATTTT.

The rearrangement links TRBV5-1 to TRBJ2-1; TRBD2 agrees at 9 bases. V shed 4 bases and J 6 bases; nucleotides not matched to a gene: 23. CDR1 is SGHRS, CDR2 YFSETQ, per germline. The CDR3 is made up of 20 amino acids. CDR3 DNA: TGCGCCAGCAGCCCCAACGTGGTAGGGCGGGAGGGCCGCTGGGCCAATGAGCAGTTCTTC. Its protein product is CASSPNVVGREGRWANEQFF.